The 29 T cell receptor beta chains below come from one sample, sequenced in a study of beta chain features in type 1 diabetes. Expressed TCRB transcripts got sequenced, as all isolated RNA was reverse transcribed. Generated by immunoSEQ multiplex PCR, the TCRdb table keeps only in-frame clones and is missing some. The sample carries about 260,000 clones, around 20% recorded once. Study results and limitations: Significant though moderate, a shortening of TCRB CDR3s appeared in all four CD4+ subsets of Type 1 diabetes patients.

The antigens these receptors bind are not known. The sequencing input was naive CD4+ T cells from blood. These receptors were obtained from a woman in her thirties or forties with type 1 diabetes.

The chain is built from TRBV7-2 and TRBJ2-3; D may be TRBD2 (5 bases). This CDR3 comprises 14 residues. Trimming removed 0 bases from V and 6 bases from J, with 10 bases in between. Germline lookup yields CDR1 SGHTA and CDR2 FQGNSA. Here the CDR3 reads CASSLAGRRDTQYF. The CDR3 DNA is TGTGCCAGCAGCTTAGCGGGCAGGAGGGATACGCAGTATTTT. The variable domain in full, with the rest retrieved from reference TRBV7-2 and TRBJ2-3, is GAGVSQSPSNKVTEKGKDVELRCDPISGHTALYWYRQSLGQGLEFLIYFQGNSAPDKSGLPSDRFSAERTGGSVSTLTIQRTQQEDSAVYLCASSLAGRRDTQYFGPGTRLTVL.

CDR3: CASSRSGTGSYEQYF. The DNA for the CDR3 is TGTGCCAGCAGCCGAAGCGGGACGGGCTCCTACGAGCAGTACTTC. The V call is TRBV5-4, the J call TRBJ2-7; 7 positions agree with TRBD2. The J segment lost 0 bases and the V segment lost 4 bases, leaving 7 bases of the junction unmatched. The CDR3 is made up of 15 amino acids. The V gene's germline CDR1 is SGHNT and CDR2 YYREEE (reference sequence).

This clone showed up just a few times. Other nucleotide sequences in the sample specify the same CDR3. The chain combines TRBV4-2 with TRBJ1-1; D might be TRBD1 (5 bases). The CDR3 consists of 13 residues. V was pared by 4 bases and J by 1 base, with 7 bases between. Germline V gene data show CDR1 as LGHNA and CDR2 as YNFKEQ. In nucleotides, the CDR3 is TGTGCCAGCAGCCCAAGGGGGAACACTGAAGCTTTCTTT. Encoded protein: CASSPRGNTEAFF.

This clone was picked up a small number of times. The chain joins TRBV18 to TRBJ2-5, with D tentatively TRBD1 (6 bases). The V gene lost 1 base and the J gene lost 1 base, with 7 bases spanning the gap. The CDR3 length is 14 residues. CDR1 is KGHSH, CDR2 LQKENI, per germline. The CDR3 DNA reads as TGTGCCAGCTCACCACGGGACATCCAAGAGACCCAGTACTTC. Amino acids: CASSPRDIQETQYF.

The chain combines TRBV5-4 with TRBJ2-2; 7 bases map to TRBD1. J was trimmed by 5 bases and V by 2 bases; bases with no gene match: 3. CDR1 and CDR2 from the germline V gene are SGHNT and YYREEE (reference sequence). The CDR3 extends over 14 amino acids. The CDR3 loop reads CASSFQGVTGELFF. The CDR3 DNA sequence: TGTGCCAGCAGCTTTCAGGGGGTTACCGGGGAGCTGTTTTTT.

This clone showed up just a few times. The chain couples TRBV9 to TRBJ1-4; D remains unclear. Per germline, CDR1 SGDLS and CDR2 YYNGEE. This CDR3 region has 14 residues. V gave up 7 bases and J gave up 0 bases, with 10 bases separating them. DNA of the CDR3: TGTGCCAGCGGCTACAGTCCAACTAATGAAAAACTGTTTTTT. Translated: CASGYSPTNEKLFF.

V gene TRBV7-3 combines with J gene TRBJ2-6; D is uncertain. The germline V gene has CDR1 SGHTA and CDR2 FQGTGA. V shed 4 bases and J shed 0 bases, with 4 bases lying between them. CDR3 size: 14 residues. The CDR3 bases are TGTGCCAGCAGCTCTAACTCTGGGGCCAACGTCCTGACTTTC. This codes for CASSSNSGANVLTF.

V usage is TRBV2 and J usage is TRBJ2-1, with TRBD2 matching over 10 bases. The V and J ends lost 6 bases and 9 bases, in that order; junction bases with no gene match: 2. CDR1 SNHLY and CDR2 FYNNEI come from the germline V gene. There are 12 residues in the CDR3. In DNA, the CDR3 is TGTGCCAGCAGCGGGACTAGCGTTGAGCAGTTCTTC. It is translated as CASSGTSVEQFF.

The chain links TRBV4-3 to TRBJ2-7, with D perhaps TRBD2 (5 bases). This CDR3 region has 14 residues. Germline V gene data show CDR1 as LGHNA and CDR2 as YSLEER. Trimming took 0 bases from V and 4 from J, leaving 10 bases between them. DNA for the CDR3: TGCGCCAGCAGCCAAGATGAGGGCAGGTACGAGCAGTACTTC. This codes for CASSQDEGRYEQYF.

This rearrangement joins TRBV30 to TRBJ1-5, with D tentatively TRBD1 (6 bases). The CDR3 contains 16 residues. Looked up from germline, CDR1 is GTSNPN and CDR2 is SVGIG (reference sequence). Between the trimmed V and J ends, which lost 0 bases and 7 bases, there was a span of 19 bases. The CDR3 DNA follows: TGTGCCTGGAGTGTACGGGGCAGGGGATTAGGACAGCCCCAGCATTTT. It is translated as CAWSVRGRGLGQPQHF. Supplemented by reference TRBV30 and TRBJ1-5, the full variable domain reads SQTIHQWPATLVQPVGSPLSLECTVEGTSNPNLYWYRQAAGRGLQLLFYSVGIGQISSEVPQNLSASRPQDRQFILSSKKLLLSDSGFYLCAWSVRGRGLGQPQHFGDGTRLSIL.

This clone was observed a handful of times. As DNA, the CDR3 is TGTGCCAGCAGCTTACGGGAAGCGCAGTACTTC. Its protein is CASSLREAQYF. This sequence joins TRBV13 and TRBJ2-7, with a possible D match to TRBD2 (5 bases). Per germline, CDR1 PRHDT and CDR2 FYEKMQ (reference sequence). The CDR3 loop spans 11 amino acids. V dropped 2 bases and J dropped 9 bases, with 8 bases sitting between them.

The rearrangement links TRBV13 to TRBJ1-2, with TRBD1 matching 11 bases. Germline V gene sequence: CDR1 PRHDT, CDR2 FYEKMQ (reference sequence). With 6 bases clipped from V and 4 bases from J, the junction kept 13 bases outside the gene matches. The length of the CDR3 is 17 residues. The CDR3 DNA reads TGTGCCAGCAGAACCGGGACAGGGGGTTTTGGTGGCTATGGCTACACCTTC. This gives the protein CASRTGTGGFGGYGYTF.

V and J are TRBV5-4 and TRBJ2-1; 9 positions match TRBD2. V shed 3 bases, J shed 0 bases, and the junction held 1 base outside the gene matches. The CDR3 is 15 residues long. Germline CDR1 is SGHNT and CDR2 is YYREEE (reference sequence). In DNA, the CDR3 is TGTGCCAGCAGCTATAGCGGGAGCTCCTACAATGAGCAGTTCTTC. The encoded protein is CASSYSGSSYNEQFF.

The V call is TRBV5-4, the J call TRBJ2-7; D unclear. This CDR3 spans 14 amino acids. V was clipped by 1 base and J by 2 bases, with 10 bases between them. Germline V gene lookup returns CDR1 SGHNT and CDR2 YYREEE (reference sequence). The CDR3 nucleotides are TGTGCCAGCAGCTTGAGTCGGCGGACCTACGAGCAGTACTTC. It yields the protein CASSLSRRTYEQYF. Full variable domain (remainder filled in from reference TRBV5-4 and TRBJ2-7): ETGVTQSPTHLIKTRGQQVTLRCSSQSGHNTVSWYQQALGQGPQFIFQYYREEENGRGNFPPRFSGLQFPNYSSELNVNALELDDSALYLCASSLSRRTYEQYFGPGTRLTVT.

The V call is TRBV5-1, the J call TRBJ2-6; tentative D call: TRBD2 (6 bases). CDR1 SGHRS and CDR2 YFSETQ come from the germline V gene. This CDR3 is built from 15 residues. Trimming left V 7 bases short and J 2 bases short, with 13 bases between. CDR3 nucleotides: TGCGCCAGCGTACCTGGAGGGGCTGGGGCCAACGTCCTGACTTTC. Translation gives CASVPGGAGANVLTF.

This clone was observed a few times. The chain is built from TRBV28 and TRBJ1-6; 9 bases agree with TRBD1. Trimming at V came to 6 bases and at J to 8 bases, leaving 5 bases not matched to a gene. Germline-derived CDR1 and CDR2 are MDHEN and SYDVKM. The CDR3 covers 14 residues. CDR3 nucleotides: TGTGCCAGCAGGGGGGACAGGGAACATTCACCCCTCCACTTT. This codes for CASRGDREHSPLHF.

The sample holds a few counts of this clone. This chain connects TRBV5-4 to TRBJ1-2, with D unresolved. Germline V gene data show CDR1 as SGHNT and CDR2 as YYREEE (reference sequence). Between the trimmed V and J ends, which lost 0 bases and 10 bases, there was a span of 7 bases. This CDR3 has 11 residues. The DNA of the CDR3 is TGTGCCAGCAGCTTGGATAGAGCCTACACCTTC. This translates into CASSLDRAYTF.

This chain joins TRBV15 and TRBJ1-4, with D possibly being TRBD1 (5 bases). The germline V and J ends were trimmed by 11 bases and 3 bases, with 16 bases remaining between them. Looked up from germline, CDR1 is LNHNV and CDR2 is YYDKDF (reference sequence). This CDR3 region has 14 residues. CDR3 residues: CAASTGSSNEKLFF. The CDR3 nucleotides read TGTGCCGCCTCAACAGGTTCGTCTAATGAAAAACTGTTTTTT.

The V gene is TRBV6-5, the J gene TRBJ1-6; perhaps TRBD1 as D (6 bases). Germline-derived CDR1 and CDR2 are MNHEY and SVGAGI. Between the trimmed V and J ends, which lost 2 bases and 6 bases, there was a span of 11 bases. The CDR3 has 15 residues. DNA for the CDR3: TGTGCCAGCAGTTACGGGGGCGGAGGTAATTCACCCCTCCACTTT. This codes for CASSYGGGGNSPLHF.

This chain links TRBV4-1 with TRBJ1-1; 8 bases are a match to TRBD1. In germline, CDR1 is MGHRA, CDR2 YSYEKL. CDR3 length: 15 amino acids. The V segment lost 1 base and the J segment 6 bases; nucleotides outside the gene matches: 7. CDR3 nucleotide sequence: TGCGCCAGCAGCCAAGTTGGGCAGGGGGCAGCTGAAGCTTTCTTT. This codes for CASSQVGQGAAEAFF.

The chain carries TRBV11-2 and TRBJ1-5; D unclear. The CDR3 totals 14 residues. Per germline, CDR1 SGHAT and CDR2 FQNNGV. V was trimmed by 5 bases and J by 0 bases, leaving 8 bases between them. The CDR3 nucleotides are TGTGCCAGCAGCCCCGGCGGTAGCAATCAGCCCCAGCATTTT. The encoded protein is CASSPGGSNQPQHF.

This chain links TRBV29-1 with TRBJ2-7, with TRBD1 as a possible D gene (6 bases). The CDR3 runs to 12 residues. Germline lookup yields CDR1 SQVTM and CDR2 ANQGSEA. The V end lost 7 bases, the J end lost 2 bases, and 12 bases lay between the germline ends. CDR3 in DNA: TGCAGCGCTTCAGGGGATACCTACGAGCAGTACTTC. It translates to CSASGDTYEQYF.

This clone was found a few times. This sequence joins TRBV7-2 and TRBJ2-5; TRBD2 agrees at 10 bases. Germline trimming cut 8 bases from V and 4 bases from J; bases unmatched to any gene: 1. The CDR3 is 12 residues long. Germline V gene data show CDR1 as SGHTA and CDR2 as FQGNSA. The CDR3 spells CASSSGRETQYF. The CDR3 region has the DNA TGTGCCAGCTCTAGCGGGAGAGAGACCCAGTACTTC.

This clone was picked up a small number of times. The CDR3 DNA is TGCGCCAGCCTAAGTCGGGGGTTGGCCAGTGAAGCTTTCTTT. It specifies CASLSRGLASEAFF. The chain links TRBV23-1 to TRBJ1-1; a possible D gene is TRBD1 (5 bases). TRBV23-1 is labeled an ORF, and its function is uncertain. The CDR3 covers 14 residues. V lost 8 bases and J lost 7, with 20 bases in between.

The V and J genes are TRBV9 and TRBJ2-3, with 8 bases fitting TRBD2. V gave up 0 bases and J gave up 2 bases; unmatched junction bases: 5. There are 16 residues in the CDR3. In germline, CDR1 is SGDLS, CDR2 YYNGEE. The CDR3 nucleotides read TGTGCCAGCAGCGTAGTGGCTAGCGGGTTCACAGATACGCAGTATTTT. It is translated as CASSVVASGFTDTQYF.

This rearrangement joins TRBV7-2 to TRBJ2-5; 7 positions match TRBD1. The CDR3 consists of 12 residues. Losses at the gene ends were 1 base for V and 7 bases for J; bases not matched to a gene: 0. CDR1 SGHTA and CDR2 FQGNSA come from the germline V gene. The CDR3 loop reads CASSLDRGTQYF. In DNA, the CDR3 is TGTGCCAGCAGCTTAGACAGGGGGACCCAGTACTTC.

The chain is built from TRBV29-1 and TRBJ1-5; 8 bases fit TRBD1. The CDR3 length is 14 residues. CDR1 is SQVTM, CDR2 ANQGSEA, per germline. The J segment lost 2 bases and the V segment lost 7 bases, leaving 7 bases of the junction unmatched. The CDR3 bases are TGCAGCGCCCTGACAGGGGTCGGCAATCAGCCCCAGCATTTT. This translates into CSALTGVGNQPQHF.

Only a few counts were recorded for this clone. V is TRBV30 and J is TRBJ1-4, with D unclear. The CDR3 is 13 amino acids. CDR1 and CDR2 (germline): GTSNPN, SVGIG (reference sequence). The CDR3 region has the DNA TGTGCTTCGGGAACAGCCCCTGGTGAAAAACTGTTTTTT. It encodes CASGTAPGEKLFF.

The J gene is TRBJ1-5, the V gene TRBV28; TRBD1 is a possible D gene (5 bases). CDR3 length: 17 amino acids. Trimming removed 6 bases from V and 2 bases from J, with 20 bases in between. CDR1 and CDR2 from the germline V gene are MDHEN and SYDVKM. Written as DNA, the CDR3 is TGTGCCAGCAGCCTCGGGTTCCATGGGGCGGGCAATCAGCCCCAGCATTTT. Its translation: CASSLGFHGAGNQPQHF.